This T cell receptor (beta chain) was found in a study of blood T cell repertoires in COVID-19. Method: immunoSEQ multiplex PCR; TCRdb's copy keeps in-frame clones and lacks some. The table lists about 250,000 clones, roughly 80% of them singletons. V lost 0 bases, J lost 6 bases, and 10 bases lay in between. Germline assignment: CDR1 LGHDT and CDR2 YNNKEL (reference sequence). The CDR3 has 14 amino acids. This sequence originates from a middle-aged woman who had been exposed to COVID-19. The sample taken for sequencing was PBMCs or T cells enriched from blood (not recorded which). The genes are TRBV3-1 (or the pseudogene TRBV3-2) and TRBJ2-3, with D perhaps TRBD2 (6 bases). The CDR3 spells CASSQEGAGDTQYF. CDR3 sequence (DNA): TGTGCCAGCAGCCAAGAAGGTGCGGGGGATACGCAGTATTTT.